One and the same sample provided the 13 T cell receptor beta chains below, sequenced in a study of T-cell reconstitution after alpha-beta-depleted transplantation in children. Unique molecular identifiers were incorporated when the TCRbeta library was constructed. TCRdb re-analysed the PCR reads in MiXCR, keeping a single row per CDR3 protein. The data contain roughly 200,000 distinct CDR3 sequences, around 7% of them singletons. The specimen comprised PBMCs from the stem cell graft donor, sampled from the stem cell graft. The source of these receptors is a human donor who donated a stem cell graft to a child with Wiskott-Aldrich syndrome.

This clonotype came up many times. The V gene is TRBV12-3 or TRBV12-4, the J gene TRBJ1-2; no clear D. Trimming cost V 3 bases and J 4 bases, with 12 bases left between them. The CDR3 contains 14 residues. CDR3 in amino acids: CASSLQADLYGYTF. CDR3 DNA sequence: TGTGCCAGCAGTTTGCAAGCAGATCTCTATGGCTACACCTTC.

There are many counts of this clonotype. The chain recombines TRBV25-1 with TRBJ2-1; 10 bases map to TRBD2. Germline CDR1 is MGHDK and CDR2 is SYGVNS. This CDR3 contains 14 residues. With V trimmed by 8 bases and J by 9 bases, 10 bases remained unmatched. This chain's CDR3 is CASGLAGVRGEQFF. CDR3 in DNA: TGTGCCAGCGGCCTAGCGGGAGTCCGGGGTGAGCAGTTCTTC.

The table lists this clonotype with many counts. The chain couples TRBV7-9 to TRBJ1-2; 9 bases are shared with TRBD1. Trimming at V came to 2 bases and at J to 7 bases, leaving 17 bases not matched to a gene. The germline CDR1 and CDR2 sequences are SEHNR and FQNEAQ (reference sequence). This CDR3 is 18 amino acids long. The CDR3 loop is CASSLPGQGSVLLSGYTF. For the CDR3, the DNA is TGTGCCAGCAGCTTACCGGGACAGGGTTCGGTGTTACTTTCTGGCTACACCTTC.

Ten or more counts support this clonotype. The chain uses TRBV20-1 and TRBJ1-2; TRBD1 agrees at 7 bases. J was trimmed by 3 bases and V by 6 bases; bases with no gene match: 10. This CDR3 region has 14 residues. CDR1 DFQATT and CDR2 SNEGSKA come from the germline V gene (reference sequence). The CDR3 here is CSAFGRDRDYGYTF. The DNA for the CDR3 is TGCAGTGCATTCGGCCGGGACAGAGACTATGGCTACACCTTC.

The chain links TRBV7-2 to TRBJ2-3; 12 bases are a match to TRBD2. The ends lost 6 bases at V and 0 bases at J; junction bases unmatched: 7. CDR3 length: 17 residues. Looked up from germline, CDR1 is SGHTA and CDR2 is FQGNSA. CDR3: CASRPPGLAGSTDTQYF. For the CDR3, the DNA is TGTGCCAGCAGACCACCGGGACTAGCGGGTAGCACAGATACGCAGTATTTT.

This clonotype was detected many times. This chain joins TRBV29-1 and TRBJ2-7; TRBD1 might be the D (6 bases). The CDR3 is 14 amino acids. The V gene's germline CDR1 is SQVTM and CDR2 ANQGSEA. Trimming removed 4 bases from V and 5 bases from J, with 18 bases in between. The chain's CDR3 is CSVVNLGQTHEQYF. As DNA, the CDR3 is TGCAGCGTTGTGAACTTAGGACAGACCCACGAGCAGTACTTC.

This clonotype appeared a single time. The CDR3 DNA reads TGTGCCAGCACCCAAGGAGGGGCAGGGTATAGCACAGATACGCAGTATTTT. This gives the protein CASTQGGAGYSTDTQYF. The chain carries TRBV12-5 and TRBJ2-3; weak D call: TRBD2 (6 bases). The CDR3 has 17 amino acids. Germline CDR1 is LGHNT and CDR2 is FRNRAP. The full variable domain, with the rest looked up from reference TRBV12-5 and TRBJ2-3, is DARVTQTPRHKVTEMGQEVTMRCQPILGHNTVFWYRQTMMQGLELLAYFRNRAPLDDSGMPKDRFSAEMPDATLATLKIQPSEPRDSAVYFCASTQGGAGYSTDTQYFGPGTRLTVL.

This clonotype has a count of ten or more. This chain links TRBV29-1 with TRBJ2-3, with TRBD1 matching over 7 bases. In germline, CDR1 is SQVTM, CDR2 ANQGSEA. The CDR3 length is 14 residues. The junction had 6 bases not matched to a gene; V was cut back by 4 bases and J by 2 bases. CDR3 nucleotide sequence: TGCAGCGTTGTTCGGGACAGTCTCACAGATACGCAGTATTTT. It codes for CSVVRDSLTDTQYF.

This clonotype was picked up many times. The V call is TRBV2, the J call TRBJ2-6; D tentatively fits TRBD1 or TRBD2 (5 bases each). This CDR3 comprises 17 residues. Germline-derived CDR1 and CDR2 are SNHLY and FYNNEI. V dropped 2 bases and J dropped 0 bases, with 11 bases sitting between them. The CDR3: CASSEIMGDSGANVLTF. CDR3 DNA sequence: TGTGCCAGCAGTGAAATAATGGGGGACTCTGGGGCCAACGTCCTGACTTTC.

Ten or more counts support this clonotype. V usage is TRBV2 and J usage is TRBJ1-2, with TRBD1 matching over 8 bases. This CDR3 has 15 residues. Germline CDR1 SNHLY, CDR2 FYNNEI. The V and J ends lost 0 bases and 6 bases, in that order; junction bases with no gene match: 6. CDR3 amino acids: CASSEALQGAHGYTF. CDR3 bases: TGTGCCAGCAGTGAAGCGCTTCAGGGGGCTCATGGCTACACCTTC.

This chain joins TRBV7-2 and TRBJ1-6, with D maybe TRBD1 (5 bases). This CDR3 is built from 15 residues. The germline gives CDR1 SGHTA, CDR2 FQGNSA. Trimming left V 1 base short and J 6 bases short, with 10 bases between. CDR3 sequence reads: CASSLDRGLNSPLHF. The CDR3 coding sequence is TGTGCCAGCAGCTTAGATAGGGGCCTTAATTCACCCCTCCACTTT. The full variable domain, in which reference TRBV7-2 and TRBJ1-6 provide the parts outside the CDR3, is GAGVSQSPSNKVTEKGKDVELRCDPISGHTALYWYRQSLGQGLEFLIYFQGNSAPDKSGLPSDRFSAERTGGSVSTLTIQRTQQEDSAVYLCASSLDRGLNSPLHFGNGTRLTVT.

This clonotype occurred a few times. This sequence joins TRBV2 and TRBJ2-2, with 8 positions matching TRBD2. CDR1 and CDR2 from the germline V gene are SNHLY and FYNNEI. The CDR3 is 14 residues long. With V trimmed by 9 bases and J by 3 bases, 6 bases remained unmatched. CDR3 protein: CASVAGRDTGELFF. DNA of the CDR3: TGTGCCAGTGTAGCGGGACGGGACACCGGGGAGCTGTTTTTT.

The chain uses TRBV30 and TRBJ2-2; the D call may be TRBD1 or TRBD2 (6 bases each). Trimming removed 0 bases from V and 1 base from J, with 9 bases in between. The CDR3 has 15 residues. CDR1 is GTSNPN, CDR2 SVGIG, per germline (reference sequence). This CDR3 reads CAWSVGGGNTGELFF. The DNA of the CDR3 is TGTGCCTGGAGTGTAGGGGGAGGGAACACCGGGGAGCTGTTTTTT.